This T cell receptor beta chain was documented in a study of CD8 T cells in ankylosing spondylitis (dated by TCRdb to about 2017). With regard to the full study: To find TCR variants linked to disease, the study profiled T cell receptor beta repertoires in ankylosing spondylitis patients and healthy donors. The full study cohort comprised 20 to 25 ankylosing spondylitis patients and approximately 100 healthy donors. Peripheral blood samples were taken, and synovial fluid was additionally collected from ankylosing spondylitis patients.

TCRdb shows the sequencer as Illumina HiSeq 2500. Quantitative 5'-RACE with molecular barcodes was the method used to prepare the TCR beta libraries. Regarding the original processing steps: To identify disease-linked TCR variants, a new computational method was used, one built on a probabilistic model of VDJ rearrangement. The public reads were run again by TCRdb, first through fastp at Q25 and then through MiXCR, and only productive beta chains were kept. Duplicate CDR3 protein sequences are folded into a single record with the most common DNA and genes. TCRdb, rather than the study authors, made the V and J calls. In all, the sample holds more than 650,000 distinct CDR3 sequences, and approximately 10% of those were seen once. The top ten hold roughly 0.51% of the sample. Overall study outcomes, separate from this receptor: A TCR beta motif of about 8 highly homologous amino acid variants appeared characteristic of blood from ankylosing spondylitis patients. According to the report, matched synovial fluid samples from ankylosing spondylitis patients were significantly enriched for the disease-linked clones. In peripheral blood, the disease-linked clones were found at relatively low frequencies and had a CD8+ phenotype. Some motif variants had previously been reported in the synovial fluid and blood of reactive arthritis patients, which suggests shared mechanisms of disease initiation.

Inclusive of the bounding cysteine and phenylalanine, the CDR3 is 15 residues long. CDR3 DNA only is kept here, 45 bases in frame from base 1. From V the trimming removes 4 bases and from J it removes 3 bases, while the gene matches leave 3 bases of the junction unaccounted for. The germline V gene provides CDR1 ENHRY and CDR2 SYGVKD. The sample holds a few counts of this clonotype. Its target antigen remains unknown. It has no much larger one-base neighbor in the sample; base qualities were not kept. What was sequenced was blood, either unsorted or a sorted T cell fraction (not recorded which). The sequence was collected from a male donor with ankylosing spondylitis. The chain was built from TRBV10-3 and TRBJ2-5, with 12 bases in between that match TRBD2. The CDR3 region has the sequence CAISGRLAGEETQYF. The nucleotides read TGTGCCATCAGTGGACGACTAGCGGGGGAAGAGACCCAGTACTTC.